This TCR beta chain was sequenced during a study of blood T cell repertoires in COVID-19. Study-wide background: PBMCs, B-cell-depleted T cells, or T cells provided the cDNA or gDNA that made up the material.

Authors' analysis steps: Quantification of nucleated cells was approximated via reference gene primer amplification. Profiled with immunoSEQ multiplex PCR; TCRdb holds only in-frame clones, not every one. V, J and clone size are those of that table, while D and trimming were read from the DNA. The data show more than 350,000 clones, roughly 90% seen once. Looked up from germline, CDR1 is MNHEY and CDR2 is SVGAGI. The CDR3 length is 14 residues. Trimming cost V 4 bases and J 1 base; bases outside gene matches: 1. The receptor's source is a woman aged 30 to 39 with COVID-19, enrolled during active disease. The sequenced material came from peripheral blood. The gene calls are TRBV6-5 and TRBJ2-1; 7 bases line up with TRBD1. For the CDR3, the DNA is TGTGCCAGCAGTTGGGACAGTTCCTACAATGAGCAGTTCTTC. This encodes CASSWDSSYNEQFF.